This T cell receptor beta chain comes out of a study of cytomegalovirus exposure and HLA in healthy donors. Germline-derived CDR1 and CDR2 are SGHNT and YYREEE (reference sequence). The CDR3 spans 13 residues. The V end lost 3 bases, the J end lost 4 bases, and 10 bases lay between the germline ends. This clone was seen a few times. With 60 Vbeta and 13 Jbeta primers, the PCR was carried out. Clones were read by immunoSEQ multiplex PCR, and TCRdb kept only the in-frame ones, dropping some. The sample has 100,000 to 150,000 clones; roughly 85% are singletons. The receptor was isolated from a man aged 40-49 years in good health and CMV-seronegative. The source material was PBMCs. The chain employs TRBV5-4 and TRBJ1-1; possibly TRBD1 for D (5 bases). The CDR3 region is CASSSSGATEAFF. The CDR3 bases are TGTGCCAGCAGCTCTAGTGGGGCCACTGAAGCTTTCTTT.